The next 23 T cell receptor beta chains were all read from a single sample in a study of human T cells and chemical hapten exposure. This sample's time point: patch test 1, 2 weeks after DPC sensitization. Regarding treatment: therapeutic diphenylcyclopropenone sensitization with weekly scalp DPC. TCRdb recomputed calls from the RACE reads with MiXCR, one row per CDR3 protein. The profile shows under 130,000 distinct CDR3 sequences, approximately 11% of them singletons. This sample comprised whole blood, obtained in connection with sensitization to the hapten diphenylcyclopropenone (DPC). These receptors were collected from a woman aged 40 to 50 with alopecia areata. Some clones in this sample may be carry-over from other donors' samples.

CDR3 loop: CASSPTDRGFYEQYF. CDR3 sequence (DNA): TGTGCCAGCTCACCAACGGACAGGGGCTTCTACGAGCAGTACTTC. The chain couples TRBV18 to TRBJ2-7; 9 nucleotides match TRBD1. This CDR3 region has 15 residues. With V trimmed by 2 bases and J by 3 bases, 5 bases remained unmatched. The germline V gene encodes CDR1 KGHSH and CDR2 LQKENI.

This clonotype was counted at least ten times. The chain recombines TRBV5-5 with TRBJ2-1, with D uncertain. This CDR3 is built from 15 residues. Germline V gene data show CDR1 as SGHKS and CDR2 as YYEKEE (reference sequence). Trimming removed 2 bases at V and 2 bases at J, with 11 bases between. The CDR3 here is CASSLEWTTYNEQFF. For the CDR3, the DNA is TGTGCCAGCAGCTTAGAATGGACCACCTACAATGAGCAGTTCTTC.

The gene calls are TRBV5-1 and TRBJ2-1; D remains ambiguous. The germline gives CDR1 SGHRS, CDR2 YFSETQ. The V and J ends lost 0 bases and 8 bases respectively, with 6 bases between them. The CDR3 has 12 residues. As DNA, the CDR3 is TGCGCCAGCAGCTTGGGAATCGATGAGCAGTTCTTC. Residues: CASSLGIDEQFF.

This clonotype was counted at least ten times. The genes are TRBV30 and TRBJ2-7; D unclear. The CDR3 consists of 13 residues. CDR1 is GTSNPN and CDR2 is SVGIG in the germline V gene (reference sequence). V was trimmed by 1 base and J by 1 base, leaving 8 bases between them. The CDR3 loop is CAWSDTYSYEQYF. CDR3 nucleotides: TGTGCCTGGAGTGACACTTATTCCTACGAGCAGTACTTC.

The rearrangement links TRBV6-1 to TRBJ2-1; 8 bases agree with TRBD2. Losses at the gene ends were 6 bases for V and 5 bases for J; bases not matched to a gene: 9. The CDR3 length is 15 residues. Germline lookup yields CDR1 MNHNS and CDR2 SASEGT. The DNA for the CDR3 is TGTGCCAGCAGGGTAGCGGGGCCTCCAAACAATGAGCAGTTCTTC. It is translated as CASRVAGPPNNEQFF.

This chain joins TRBV30 and TRBJ1-5, with D perhaps matching TRBD1 (5 bases). The CDR3 runs to 14 residues. Germline V gene sequence: CDR1 GTSNPN, CDR2 SVGIG (reference sequence). Trimming pared 0 bases from V and 6 bases from J, leaving 12 bases between. In DNA, the CDR3 is TGTGCCTGGAGTGTACTCGGGGGAGGTCAGCCCCAGCATTTT. This encodes CAWSVLGGGQPQHF.

About this clonotype: The junction departs from the called germline gene at one end, perhaps through a read error. This chain joins TRBV6-6 and TRBJ2-5; TRBD1 aligns across 9 bases. Germline V lookup: CDR1 MNHNY, CDR2 SVGAGI (reference sequence). The CDR3 is made up of 15 amino acids. This chain's CDR3 is CSSSRPGQGQETQYF. CDR3 coding DNA: TGTTCCAGCAGTCGCCCGGGACAGGGCCAAGAGACCCAGTACTTC.

This chain connects TRBV19 to TRBJ2-5, with a weak D call TRBD2 (6 bases). The CDR3 totals 13 residues. Germline V gene sequence: CDR1 LNHDA, CDR2 SQIVND (reference sequence). Trimming stripped 4 bases from V and 6 bases from J, with 12 bases between. The CDR3 here is CASSTSRGKTQYF. CDR3 in DNA: TGTGCCAGTAGTACCTCCCGGGGGAAGACCCAGTACTTC.

The table lists this clonotype with a few counts. The chain is built from TRBV15 and TRBJ2-7; possibly TRBD2 for D (6 bases). V lost 8 bases and J lost 5, with 16 bases in between. Germline V lookup: CDR1 LNHNV, CDR2 YYDKDF (reference sequence). The CDR3 is 13 residues long. DNA for the CDR3: TGTGCCACCTCGGGTCCGGAGGGTAACGAGCAGTACTTC. It codes for CATSGPEGNEQYF.

In this sample, this clonotype turned up a few times. The chain links TRBV11-2 to TRBJ2-7; D unresolved. Trimming pared 2 bases from V and 2 bases from J, leaving 4 bases between. There are 12 residues in the CDR3. CDR1 and CDR2 (germline): SGHAT, FQNNGV. The CDR3 protein is CASSLQTYEQYF. The CDR3 coding sequence is TGTGCCAGCAGCTTACAAACCTACGAGCAGTACTTC.

This clonotype was recorded a few times. V usage is TRBV5-5 and J usage is TRBJ2-6; the D gene is possibly TRBD1 (6 bases). Trimming left V 3 bases short and J 4 bases short, with 11 bases between. CDR3 length equals 15 residues. Germline V gene lookup returns CDR1 SGHKS and CDR2 YYEKEE (reference sequence). For the CDR3, the DNA is TGTGCCAGCAGCTCCAGGGGTGGAGGGGCCAACGTCCTGACTTTC. Translation: CASSSRGGGANVLTF.

V gene TRBV28 combines with J gene TRBJ1-2; no clear D gene. CDR1 is MDHEN and CDR2 is SYDVKM in the germline V gene. The V and J ends lost 7 bases and 8 bases respectively, with 17 bases between them. The CDR3 loop spans 13 amino acids. For the CDR3, the DNA is TGTGCCAGCACGGCATTCGAAGGCGGGGGCTACACCTTC. It encodes CASTAFEGGGYTF.

The chain is built from TRBV18 and TRBJ1-1; D unresolved. The germline CDR1 and CDR2 sequences are KGHSH and LQKENI. The CDR3 sequence is 16 residues long. V was clipped by 3 bases and J by 0 bases, with 14 bases between them. Written as DNA, the CDR3 is TGTGCCAGCTCACCCTCGGACGGCCTTATGAACACTGAAGCTTTCTTT. Amino acids: CASSPSDGLMNTEAFF.

This clonotype was counted at least ten times. The gene calls are TRBV7-2 and TRBJ1-4, with 7 bases aligning to TRBD1. Trimming removed 5 bases from V and 4 bases from J; junction bases left unmatched: 7. CDR3 length equals 15 residues. CDR1 is SGHTA, CDR2 FQGNSA, per germline. Written as DNA, the CDR3 is TGTGCCAGCAGCGAGACAGGGCCGGGTAATGAAAAACTGTTTTTT. Protein product: CASSETGPGNEKLFF.

This clonotype was seen ten or more times. The CDR3 loop reads CSASENGIEAFF. The CDR3 coding sequence is TGCAGTGCTAGCGAGAACGGGATTGAAGCTTTCTTT. J is TRBJ1-1 and V is TRBV20-1; D remains unclear. This CDR3 contains 12 residues. The germline V gene has CDR1 DFQATT and CDR2 SNEGSKA (reference sequence). V dropped 3 bases and J dropped 7 bases, with 12 bases sitting between them.

This clonotype was picked up many times. A junction boundary mismatches the germline segment, possibly from a read error. V usage is TRBV12-3 or TRBV12-4 and J usage is TRBJ2-5; TRBD2 matches at 11 bases. The CDR3 is 14 amino acids. The CDR3 sequence is CASSIAGGLETQYF. In nucleotides, the CDR3 is TGTGCCAGCAGTATAGCGGGAGGGTTGGAGACCCAGTACTTC.

This clonotype was counted a few times. The V call is TRBV6-6, the J call TRBJ2-5, with TRBD2 matching over 13 bases. Trimming at V came to 6 bases and at J to 10 bases, leaving 5 bases not matched to a gene. This CDR3 region has 13 residues. Germline assignment: CDR1 MNHNY and CDR2 SVGAGI (reference sequence). The CDR3 DNA sequence: TGTGCCAGCAGCCCGACTAGCGGGAGGATCCAGTACTTC. Translating gives CASSPTSGRIQYF.

This clonotype was seen a few times. This chain connects TRBV7-2 to TRBJ1-2; D not resolved. V was cut by 4 bases and J by 2 bases, with 14 bases left in between. Germline V gene lookup returns CDR1 SGHTA and CDR2 FQGNSA. The CDR3 is made up of 15 amino acids. CDR3 nucleotides: TGTGCCAGCAGCTCCCCGAGACTGCTAAACTATGGCTACACCTTC. Translating gives CASSSPRLLNYGYTF.

V gene TRBV6-2 or TRBV6-3 combines with J gene TRBJ2-1; D gene uncertain. Trimming removed 2 bases at V and 4 bases at J, with 15 bases between. The V gene's germline CDR1 is MNHEY and CDR2 SVGEGT. The CDR3 runs 16 residues. CDR3 DNA: TGTGCCAGCAGTTACGAGGCTGGAACTTTATACAATGAGCAGTTCTTC. As protein: CASSYEAGTLYNEQFF.

In this sample, this clonotype turned up many times. This chain uses TRBV7-9 with TRBJ2-7; no reliable D call. The ends were cut back, 2 bases at V and 7 bases at J, with 12 bases in the middle. This CDR3 is 13 amino acids long. Germline CDR1 reads SEHNR; CDR2 reads FQNEAQ (reference sequence). CDR3: CASSLLEPGEQYF. CDR3 nucleotide sequence: TGTGCCAGCAGCTTACTAGAACCGGGTGAGCAGTACTTC.

This chain joins TRBV11-2 and TRBJ1-1; D is ambiguous. Germline CDR1 reads SGHAT; CDR2 reads FQNNGV. This CDR3 contains 13 residues. Trimming removed 4 bases at V and 5 bases at J, with 11 bases between. The chain's CDR3 is CASSSGVGTEAFF. DNA for the CDR3: TGTGCCAGCAGCTCTGGTGTGGGGACTGAAGCTTTCTTT. Full variable domain (remainder filled in from reference TRBV11-2 and TRBJ1-1): EAGVAQSPRYKIIEKRQSVAFWCNPISGHATLYWYQQILGQGPKLLIQFQNNGVVDDSQLPKDRFSAERLKGVDSTLKIQPAKLEDSAVYLCASSSGVGTEAFFGQGTRLTVV.

In its sample, this clonotype was seen a few times. The chain employs TRBV3-1 and TRBJ2-2, with a tentative D call TRBD1 (6 bases). In germline, CDR1 is LGHDT, CDR2 YNNKEL (reference sequence). V shed 6 bases and J shed 4 bases, with 15 bases lying between them. The CDR3 has 15 amino acids. The CDR3 DNA reads TGTGCCAGCAGTCACAGGGCTCGGGGCACCGGGGAGCTGTTTTTT. This gives the protein CASSHRARGTGELFF.

This clonotype appeared many times. The rearrangement joins TRBV6-2 or TRBV6-3 to TRBJ2-1, with 9 bases identical to TRBD2. Germline trimming cut 8 bases from V and 8 bases from J; bases unmatched to any gene: 13. The CDR3 has 15 residues. Germline V CDR1 and CDR2: MNHEY, SVGEGT. In nucleotides, the CDR3 is TGTGCCAGCGTTGGTGCGGGGGGGCCATTCGATGAGCAGTTCTTC. Amino acids: CASVGAGGPFDEQFF.